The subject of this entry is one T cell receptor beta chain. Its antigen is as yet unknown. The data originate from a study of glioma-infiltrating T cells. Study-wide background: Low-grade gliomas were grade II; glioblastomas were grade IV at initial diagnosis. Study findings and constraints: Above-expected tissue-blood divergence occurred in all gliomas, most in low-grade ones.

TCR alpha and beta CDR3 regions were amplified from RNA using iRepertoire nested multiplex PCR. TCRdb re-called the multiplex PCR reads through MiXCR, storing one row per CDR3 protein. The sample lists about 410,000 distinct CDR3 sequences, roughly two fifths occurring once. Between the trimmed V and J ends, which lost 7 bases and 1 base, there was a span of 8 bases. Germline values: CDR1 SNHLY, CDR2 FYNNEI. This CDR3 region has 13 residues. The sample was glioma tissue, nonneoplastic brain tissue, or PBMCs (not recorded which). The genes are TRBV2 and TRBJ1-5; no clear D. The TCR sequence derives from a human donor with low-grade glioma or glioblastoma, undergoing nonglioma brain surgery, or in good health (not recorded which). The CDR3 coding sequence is TGTGCCAGCAAGCGAGACAGCAATCAGCCCCAGCATTTT. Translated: CASKRDSNQPQHF.